The subject of this entry is one TCR beta chain. The antigen remains undetermined. Here immunoSEQ multiplex PCR was the method, and the copy in TCRdb shows in-frame clones only, minus some. The sample lists roughly 300,000 clones; around 90% were seen once. The CDR3 length is 14 residues. V shed 4 bases and J shed 5 bases, with 15 bases lying between them. Germline CDR1 reads SGHRS; CDR2 reads YFSETQ. These data originate in a study of cytomegalovirus exposure and HLA in healthy donors. Background on the study: The 95 to 150 validation repertoires were produced on the same platform as the 670 or so repertoires of the first cohort. This was reported in a later analysis. Overall study results and limits: Reports indicated that the classifier achieved high specificity and sensitivity in diagnosing cytomegalovirus status. Researchers counted 164 TCR beta chains as cytomegalovirus-associated. Most TCR sequences proved rare, with some public TCRs found in many donors.

Sequenced sample: PBMCs. J is TRBJ1-2 and V is TRBV5-1; a weak D match, TRBD1 (5 bases). The sequence came from a woman between 25 and 40 years old in good health and CMV-seropositive. Written as DNA, the CDR3 is TGCGCCAGCAGCGCCCTCCAGGGAATGTATGGCTACACCTTC. Translating gives CASSALQGMYGYTF.